Each of the 26 T cell receptor beta chains below was sequenced from the same sample in a study of technical replicates of blood from a few donors (dated by TCRdb to the late 2010s). The method behind the library was the immunoSEQ multiplex PCR assay. The table comes from immuneACCESS by way of TCRdb, which keeps in-frame sequences with V and J called. Part of the clones is missing from these tables; in studies checked, under half for an unresolved V gene and the rest for unknown reasons. The sample includes fewer than 65,000 clones, with approximately 87% observed a single time. The biggest ten clones account for under 6.5% of the sample. Input material: PBMCs. The receptors here all came from a human donor in good health. Some clones in this sample may be carry-over from other donors' samples.

The chain recombines TRBV21-1 with TRBJ1-1; no check of the table's D call, TRBD1, against the DNA was made. TRBV21-1 is a documented pseudogene. CDR3 size: 13 residues. Here the CDR3 reads CASSKLNRGLAFF. CDR3 coding DNA: TGTGCCAGCAGCAAATTGAACAGGGGGCTCGCTTTCTTT.

This chain uses TRBV4-3 with TRBJ2-7; D is unclear. V gave up 3 bases and J gave up 4 bases, with 13 bases separating them. The CDR3 contains 14 residues. In germline, CDR1 is LGHNA, CDR2 YSLEER. The CDR3 sequence is CASSQEFPRYEQYF. DNA for the CDR3: TGCGCCAGCAGCCAGGAGTTTCCAAGGTACGAGCAGTACTTC.

The J gene is TRBJ1-2, the V gene TRBV6-1; 8 bases are shared with TRBD1. V shed 4 bases, J shed 0 bases, and the junction held 4 bases outside the gene matches. CDR3 length: 15 residues. Germline V CDR1 and CDR2: MNHNS, SASEGT. The DNA of the CDR3 is TGTGCCAGCAGTGGGGGACAGGCCTCTAACTATGGCTACACCTTC. It yields the protein CASSGGQASNYGYTF.

This clone was recorded a few times. The chain employs TRBV5-1 and TRBJ2-5, with 11 bases matching TRBD1. The ends lost 0 bases at V and 4 bases at J; junction bases unmatched: 5. The CDR3 consists of 16 residues. Germline CDR1 SGHRS, CDR2 YFSETQ. The CDR3 nucleotides read TGCGCCAGCAGCTTGGGGACAGGGGGCGTGGGAGAGACCCAGTACTTC. This translates into CASSLGTGGVGETQYF. Based on the CDR3 plus reference TRBV5-1 and TRBJ2-5, the full variable domain is KAGVTQTPRYLIKTRGQQVTLSCSPISGHRSVSWYQQTPGQGLQFLFEYFSETQRNKGNFPGRFSGRQFSNSRSEMNVSTLELGDSALYLCASSLGTGGVGETQYFGPGTRLLVL.

This chain uses TRBV6-9 with TRBJ1-1; D may be TRBD1 (5 bases). Trimming left V 7 bases short and J 4 bases short, with 22 bases between. The CDR3 runs 16 residues. Per germline, CDR1 MNHGY and CDR2 SVAAGI. The CDR3: CASMSLQVRVLTEAFF. CDR3 nucleotides: TGTGCCAGCATGAGCCTACAGGTCAGAGTTCTCACTGAAGCTTTCTTT.

The rearrangement links TRBV29-1 to TRBJ2-7; 7 nucleotides agree with TRBD2. Germline loops: CDR1 SQVTM, CDR2 ANQGSEA. The CDR3 is 12 residues long. Germline trimming cut 8 bases from V and 2 bases from J; bases unmatched to any gene: 6. CDR3 DNA: TGCAGCCCCTGGACTAGGGCCTACGAGCAGTACTTC. Translated, it gives CSPWTRAYEQYF.

The chain joins TRBV7-2 to TRBJ2-3; maybe TRBD2 (5 bases). V dropped 6 bases and J dropped 0 bases, with 10 bases sitting between them. Germline V gene lookup returns CDR1 SGHTA and CDR2 FQGNSA. CDR3 length: 14 residues. CDR3 sequence (DNA): TGTGCCAGCAGTCTAAGAGGGAGCACAGATACGCAGTATTTT. This translates into CASSLRGSTDTQYF.

This chain uses TRBV18 with TRBJ2-2, with D possibly TRBD2 on 5 matching bases. The CDR3 sequence is 15 residues long. CDR1 is KGHSH, CDR2 LQKENI, per germline. With 2 bases removed from V and 5 bases from J, the gap between germline ends came to 12 bases. The CDR3: CASSPGWAGTGELFF. CDR3 coding DNA: TGTGCCAGCTCACCAGGATGGGCGGGTACCGGGGAGCTGTTTTTT.

The chain links TRBV19 to TRBJ2-5; TRBD1 aligns across 9 bases. CDR3 length equals 15 residues. The germline CDR1 and CDR2 sequences are LNHDA and SQIVND (reference sequence). The V segment lost 5 bases and the J segment 9 bases; nucleotides outside the gene matches: 13. The CDR3 is CASSVTGTGLPAQYF. CDR3 coding DNA: TGTGCCAGTAGTGTGACCGGGACAGGGCTCCCAGCCCAGTACTTC.

The chain recombines TRBV6-5 with TRBJ2-7; tentatively, D is TRBD2 (6 bases). Trimming pared 5 bases from V and 2 bases from J, leaving 13 bases between. The CDR3 runs 14 residues. The germline CDR1 and CDR2 sequences are MNHEY and SVGAGI. The CDR3: CASSQLTRTYEQYF. DNA of the CDR3: TGTGCCAGCAGTCAATTGACTAGAACCTACGAGCAGTACTTC.

CDR3 sequence: CASSRDTGTSGERTDTQYF. The CDR3 DNA reads as TGTGCCAGCAGCCGAGACACCGGGACTAGCGGGGAACGCACAGATACGCAGTATTTT. This chain links TRBV4-2 with TRBJ2-3; 13 bases are shared with TRBD2. V was clipped by 4 bases and J by 1 base; unmatched bases: 11. Germline CDR1 LGHNA, CDR2 YNFKEQ. The CDR3 length is 19 residues.

The chain uses TRBV7-3 and TRBJ2-5; D unresolved. V was clipped by 2 bases and J by 4 bases, with 8 bases between them. The CDR3 contains 13 residues. Germline CDR1 and CDR2: SGHTA and FQGTGA. CDR3 region: CASSLVSRETQYF. CDR3 coding DNA: TGTGCCAGCAGCTTAGTTTCCCGAGAGACCCAGTACTTC.

The chain couples TRBV14 to TRBJ2-5; TRBD2 agrees at 9 bases. The ends lost 4 bases at V and 1 base at J; junction bases unmatched: 7. Germline values: CDR1 SGHDN, CDR2 FVKESK. This CDR3 contains 16 residues. The CDR3 loop reads CASSPLAGAIQETQYF. As DNA, the CDR3 is TGTGCCAGCAGCCCTTTAGCGGGGGCCATCCAAGAGACCCAGTACTTC.

The chain is built from TRBV15 and TRBJ2-2; TRBD2 is a possible D gene (5 bases). V was clipped by 5 bases and J by 1 base, with 14 bases between them. The CDR3 has 16 amino acids. Germline CDR1 is LNHNV and CDR2 is YYDKDF (reference sequence). CDR3 amino acids: CATSPREQWNTGELFF. In nucleotides, the CDR3 is TGTGCCACCAGCCCCCGGGAACAGTGGAACACCGGGGAGCTGTTTTTT.

The chain has TRBV5-4 and TRBJ2-1; a possible D gene is TRBD2 (6 bases). V lost 4 bases and J lost 6, with 23 bases in between. Germline CDR1 is SGHNT and CDR2 is YYREEE (reference sequence). The CDR3 is 17 amino acids. In DNA form, the CDR3 reads TGTGCCAGCAGCACCTTCGTGGGAGGCGTGATCGGCAATGAGCAGTTCTTC. Its protein is CASSTFVGGVIGNEQFF.

V usage is TRBV4-1 and J usage is TRBJ1-2; TRBD1 is a possible D gene (6 bases). Trimming cost V 2 bases and J 4 bases, with 14 bases left between them. Germline values: CDR1 MGHRA, CDR2 YSYEKL. CDR3 length: 15 residues. CDR3 protein: CASSQQQGVFYGYTF. CDR3 in DNA: TGCGCCAGCAGCCAACAACAGGGTGTTTTCTATGGCTACACCTTC.

This chain links TRBV7-3 with TRBJ2-1, with TRBD2 matching over 11 bases. Germline V gene lookup returns CDR1 SGHTA and CDR2 FQGTGA. V shed 8 bases, J shed 7 bases, and the junction held 10 bases outside the gene matches. This CDR3 contains 15 residues. The DNA for the CDR3 is TGTGCCAGCTCCTACGGGACTAGCGGAACTAATGAGCAGTTCTTC. This encodes CASSYGTSGTNEQFF.

The chain couples TRBV6-5 to TRBJ1-4; TRBD1 aligns across 7 bases. The CDR3 runs to 15 residues. Unmatched junction bases numbered 9, after V lost 4 bases and J lost 7 bases. CDR1 is MNHEY and CDR2 is SVGAGI in the germline V gene. The CDR3 sequence: CASSSNAGGGEKLFF. The CDR3 DNA sequence: TGTGCCAGCAGTTCTAATGCAGGGGGAGGTGAAAAACTGTTTTTT.

Judged by abundance, this clone is medium-sized. This chain connects TRBV29-1 to TRBJ1-3; weak D call: TRBD1 (5 bases). This CDR3 region has 12 residues. Germline V gene sequence: CDR1 SQVTM, CDR2 ANQGSEA. The V gene lost 7 bases and the J gene lost 2 bases, with 9 bases spanning the gap. In nucleotides, the CDR3 is TGCAGCGCGGACACGCCTGGAAACACCATATATTTT. Translating gives CSADTPGNTIYF. Full variable domain (missing parts from reference TRBV29-1 and TRBJ1-3): SAVISQKPSRDICQRGTSLTIQCQVDSQVTMMFWYRQQPGQSLTLIATANQGSEATYESGFVIDKFPISRPNLTFSTLTVSNMSPEDSSIYLCSADTPGNTIYFGEGSWLTVV.

The rearrangement links TRBV18 to TRBJ1-1; maybe TRBD1 (5 bases). CDR1 and CDR2 (germline): KGHSH, LQKENI. Trimming shortened V by 4 bases and J by 0 bases, and 18 bases separated the two germline ends. The CDR3 extends over 17 amino acids. The CDR3 loop is CASSRYQGDVMNTEAFF. The CDR3 coding sequence is TGTGCCAGCTCACGGTACCAAGGGGATGTCATGAACACTGAAGCTTTCTTT. Full variable domain (remainder filled in from reference TRBV18 and TRBJ1-1): NAGVMQNPRHLVRRRGQEARLRCSPMKGHSHVYWYRQLPEEGLKFMVYLQKENIIDESGMPKERFSAEFPKEGPSILRIQQVVRGDSAAYFCASSRYQGDVMNTEAFFGQGTRLTVV.

The V and J genes are TRBV19 and TRBJ1-5; D is ambiguous. Trimming pared 9 bases from V and 1 base from J, leaving 13 bases between. The germline CDR1 and CDR2 sequences are LNHDA and SQIVND (reference sequence). The CDR3 totals 14 residues. In nucleotides, the CDR3 is TGTGCCAGCAAAACCCAAGAGAGCAATCAGCCCCAGCATTTT. It encodes CASKTQESNQPQHF.

V is TRBV6-5 and J is TRBJ2-1, with a possible D match to TRBD2 (6 bases). Germline-derived CDR1 and CDR2 are MNHEY and SVGAGI. Trimming cost V 6 bases and J 4 bases, with 13 bases left between them. The CDR3 length is 14 residues. DNA of the CDR3: TGTGCCAGCAGGACCTCCGGGAGATACAATGAGCAGTTCTTC. Translated: CASRTSGRYNEQFF.

This chain links TRBV7-2 with TRBJ1-1; D not resolved. CDR1 SGHTA and CDR2 FQGNSA come from the germline V gene. Between the trimmed V and J ends, which lost 3 bases and 7 bases, there was a span of 12 bases. The CDR3 totals 13 residues. In DNA form, the CDR3 reads TGTGCCAGCAGCTTCTACATTTCGGGTGAAGCTTTCTTT. Translating it yields CASSFYISGEAFF. Using reference TRBV7-2 and TRBJ1-1 for the parts outside the CDR3, the full variable domain is GAGVSQSPSNKVTEKGKDVELRCDPISGHTALYWYRQSLGQGLEFLIYFQGNSAPDKSGLPSDRFSAERTGGSVSTLTIQRTQQEDSAVYLCASSFYISGEAFFGQGTRLTVV.

The rearrangement joins TRBV30 to TRBJ2-1; no definite D call. The CDR3 consists of 13 residues. Trimming pared 3 bases from V and 5 bases from J, leaving 11 bases between. The V gene's germline CDR1 is GTSNPN and CDR2 SVGIG (reference sequence). CDR3 bases: TGTGCCTGGAGCCGTGGGCGCAACAATGAGCAGTTCTTC. As protein: CAWSRGRNNEQFF.

The rearrangement links TRBV6-6 to TRBJ2-7; tentative D call: TRBD1 (7 bases). CDR3 length: 14 amino acids. Trimming shortened V by 2 bases and J by 4 bases, and 12 bases separated the two germline ends. Looked up from germline, CDR1 is MNHNY and CDR2 is SVGAGI (reference sequence). CDR3 loop: CASSYTAGGYEQYF. The CDR3 DNA sequence: TGTGCCAGCAGTTACACCGCAGGGGGGTACGAGCAGTACTTC.

J is TRBJ2-7 and V is TRBV7-6; unclear D gene. Germline CDR1 is SGHVS and CDR2 is FNYEAQ. The CDR3 has 13 amino acids. V was cut by 1 base and J by 5 bases, with 9 bases left in between. The CDR3 protein is CASSLDGTDEQYF. CDR3 sequence (DNA): TGTGCCAGCAGCTTAGACGGTACTGACGAGCAGTACTTC.